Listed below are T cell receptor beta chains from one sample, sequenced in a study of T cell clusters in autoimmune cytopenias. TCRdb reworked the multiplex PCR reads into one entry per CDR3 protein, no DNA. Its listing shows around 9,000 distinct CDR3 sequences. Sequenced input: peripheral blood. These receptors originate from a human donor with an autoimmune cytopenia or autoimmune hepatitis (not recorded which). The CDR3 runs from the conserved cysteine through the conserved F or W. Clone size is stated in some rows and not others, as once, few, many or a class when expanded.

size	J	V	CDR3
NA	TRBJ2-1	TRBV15	CATSRDPGAGNEQFF
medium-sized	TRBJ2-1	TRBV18	CASSPFAIQGKNEQFF
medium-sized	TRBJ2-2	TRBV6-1	CATTDGNTGELFF
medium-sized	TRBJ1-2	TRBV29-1	CSVLSQGAPGYTF
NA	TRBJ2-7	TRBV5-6	CASSLSGYEQYF
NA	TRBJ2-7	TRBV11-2	CASSFETPGTAYEQYF
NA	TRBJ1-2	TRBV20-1	CSASGIGINYGYTF
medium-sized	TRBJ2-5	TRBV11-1	CASSLDLGQTQYF
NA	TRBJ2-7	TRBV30	CAWRGTGPYEQYF
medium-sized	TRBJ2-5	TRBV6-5	CASSPGTGLETQYF
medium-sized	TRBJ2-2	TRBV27	CASSLRFPGELFF
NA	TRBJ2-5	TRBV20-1	CSARGRLAGETQYF
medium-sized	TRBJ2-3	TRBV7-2	CASSPPTSGRTDTQYF
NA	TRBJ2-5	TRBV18	CASSLGPQETQYF
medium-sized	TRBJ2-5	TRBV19	CASSKTSGRGQETQYF
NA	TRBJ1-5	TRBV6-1	CASSAPRGTGGFQPQHF
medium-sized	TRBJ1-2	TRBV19	CASGTDFYGYTF
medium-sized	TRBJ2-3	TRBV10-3	CAISEGSPDTQYF
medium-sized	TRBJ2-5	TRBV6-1	CASSEFSGRRETQYF
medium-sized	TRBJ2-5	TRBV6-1	CASRPRVPETQYF
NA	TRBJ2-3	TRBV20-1	CSARVGLAGYSTDTQYF
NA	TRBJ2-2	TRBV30	CASGTGGTGELFF
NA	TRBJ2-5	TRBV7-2	CASSLVGFGTEETQYF
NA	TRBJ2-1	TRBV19	CASSQASGLSYNEQFF
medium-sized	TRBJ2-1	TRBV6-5	CASSYSSGTIGNEQFF
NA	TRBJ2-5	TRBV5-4	CASSSAPQETQYF
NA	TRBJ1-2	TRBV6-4	CASRVTSQRNYGYTF
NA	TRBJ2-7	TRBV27	CASSLSFGTSHHEQYF
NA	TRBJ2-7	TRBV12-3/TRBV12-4	CASKTGVGSYEQYF
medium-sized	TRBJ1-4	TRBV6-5	CASSEGAGNEKLFF
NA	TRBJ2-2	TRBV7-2	CASSRYGTATGELFF
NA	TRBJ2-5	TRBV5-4	CASSGDRSQETQYF
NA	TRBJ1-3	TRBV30	CAWTLSYPGTIYF
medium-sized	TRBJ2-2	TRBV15	CATSREQLAGGELFF
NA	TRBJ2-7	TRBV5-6	CASSLDVADEQYF
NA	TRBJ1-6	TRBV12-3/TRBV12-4	CASSPSRDRGSPLHF
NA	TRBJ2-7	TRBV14	CASTYGRDGNYEQYF
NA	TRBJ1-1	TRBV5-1	CASSYIQGDTEAFF
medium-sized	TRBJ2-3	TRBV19	CASTLPALRSGPDTQYF
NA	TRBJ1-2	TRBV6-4	CASHQTTGIGANYGYTF
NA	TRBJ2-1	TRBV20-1	CSARLPQAASGRSWLNEQFF
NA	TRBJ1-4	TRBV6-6	CASTTVATNEKLFF
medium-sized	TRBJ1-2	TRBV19	CASSVSNYGYTF
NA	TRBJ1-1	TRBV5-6	CASSLFNQGAEAFF
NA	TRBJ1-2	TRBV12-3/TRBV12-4	CASSLNRGNGYTF
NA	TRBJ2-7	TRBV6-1	CAISDSGIEYEQYF
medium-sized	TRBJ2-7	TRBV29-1	CSVQQNSYEQYF
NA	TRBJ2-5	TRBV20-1	CSARALRAQYF
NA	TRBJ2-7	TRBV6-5	CASSYWANHPYEQYF
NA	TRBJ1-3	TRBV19	CASLRVSGNTIYF